One and the same sample provided the 27 T cell receptor beta chains below, sequenced in a study of shared clonotypes between healthy human individuals. Clones were read by immunoSEQ multiplex PCR, and TCRdb kept only the in-frame ones, dropping some. The sample carries over a million clones, roughly 80% recorded once. Sequencing was carried out using memory CD4+ T cells sorted from blood. Subset defined: CD45RA-negative fraction. These receptors came from a man aged 18 to 29 in good health.

This clone appeared a few times. This chain joins TRBV14 and TRBJ2-1, with 12 positions matching TRBD2. Germline V gene sequence: CDR1 SGHDN, CDR2 FVKESK. The V and J ends lost 0 bases and 10 bases, in that order; junction bases with no gene match: 10. The CDR3 has 17 residues. The CDR3 bases are TGTGCCAGCAGCCAAGATCTCCTAGCGGGGGGGCTTGACGAGCAGTTCTTC. This sequence encodes CASSQDLLAGGLDEQFF.

The genes are TRBV18 and TRBJ1-1, with a possible D match to TRBD1 (6 bases). CDR1 and CDR2 from the germline V gene are KGHSH and LQKENI. V was clipped by 3 bases and J by 7 bases, with 18 bases between them. The CDR3 has 15 amino acids. In DNA, the CDR3 is TGTGCCAGCTCACCTGGTTCTCGACAGGACATTGAAGCTTTCTTT. It encodes CASSPGSRQDIEAFF.

V usage is TRBV19 and J usage is TRBJ2-7; D not resolved. V lost 4 bases to trimming and J lost 0 bases, with 13 bases between them. CDR1 and CDR2 from the germline V gene are LNHDA and SQIVND (reference sequence). This CDR3 spans 15 amino acids. The CDR3 protein is CASSTRTVSSYEQYF. CDR3 nucleotide sequence: TGTGCCAGTAGTACCCGGACCGTTAGCTCCTACGAGCAGTACTTC.

J is TRBJ2-7 and V is TRBV19; 7 bases are shared with TRBD1. The CDR3 contains 14 residues. With V trimmed by 6 bases and J by 1 base, 6 bases remained unmatched. The V gene's germline CDR1 is LNHDA and CDR2 SQIVND (reference sequence). CDR3 amino acids: CASRNLGQSYEQYF. The DNA of the CDR3 is TGTGCCAGTAGAAACTTGGGACAGTCCTACGAGCAGTACTTC.

The chain carries TRBV19 and TRBJ2-3; 7 nucleotides align to TRBD2. This CDR3 contains 17 residues. The germline gives CDR1 LNHDA, CDR2 SQIVND (reference sequence). Unmatched junction bases numbered 11, after V lost 3 bases and J lost 2 bases. The CDR3 sequence: CASSIGWASGFTDTQYF. In DNA, the CDR3 is TGTGCCAGTAGTATTGGTTGGGCTAGCGGTTTCACAGATACGCAGTATTTT. The full variable domain, rest sourced from reference TRBV19 and TRBJ2-3, is DGGITQSPKYLFRKEGQNVTLSCEQNLNHDAMYWYRQDPGQGLRLIYYSQIVNDFQKGDIAEGYSVSREKKESFPLTVTSAQKNPTAFYLCASSIGWASGFTDTQYFGPGTRLTVL.

The chain employs TRBV6-1 and TRBJ1-1, with 7 bases that match TRBD1. The germline V gene has CDR1 MNHNS and CDR2 SASEGT. The CDR3 loop spans 13 amino acids. Trimming at V came to 6 bases and at J to 5 bases, leaving 6 bases not matched to a gene. In DNA, the CDR3 is TGTGCCAGCAGGGAGACAGGGAAAACTGAAGCTTTCTTT. This translates into CASRETGKTEAFF.

The chain uses TRBV2 and TRBJ1-4, with D maybe TRBD1 (5 bases). This CDR3 is built from 15 residues. Germline CDR1 is SNHLY and CDR2 is FYNNEI. V was trimmed by 5 bases and J by 8 bases, leaving 18 bases between them. This CDR3 reads CASSPSGGTGEKLFF. For the CDR3, the DNA is TGTGCCAGCAGTCCCTCGGGAGGGACCGGGGAAAAACTGTTTTTT. Drawing the rest from reference TRBV2 and TRBJ1-4, the complete variable domain is EPEVTQTPSHQVTQMGQEVILRCVPISNHLYFYWYRQILGQKVEFLVSFYNNEISEKSEIFDDQFSVERPDGSNFTLKIRSTKLEDSAMYFCASSPSGGTGEKLFFGSGTQLSVL.

Notes on this clone: This sample includes further DNA sequences coding for the same CDR3. This rearrangement joins TRBV5-1 to TRBJ1-2; no clear D gene. This CDR3 has 13 residues. CDR1 and CDR2 from the germline V gene are SGHRS and YFSETQ. Trimming stripped 0 bases from V and 2 bases from J, with 5 bases between. This CDR3 is CASSLGPNYGYTF. CDR3 in DNA: TGCGCCAGCAGCTTGGGTCCGAACTATGGCTACACCTTC.

As concerns this clone: A much larger clone differs from this one at a single base, so this may be a read error. This sample includes further DNA sequences coding for the same CDR3. The chain has TRBV5-1 and TRBJ2-7, with TRBD1 as a possible D gene (5 bases). CDR1 SGHRS and CDR2 YFSETQ come from the germline V gene. The CDR3 is 14 amino acids. CDR3 nucleotides: TGCGCTAGCAGCTTGGGATACCAGGGATACGAGCAGTACTTC. It encodes CASSLGYQGYEQYF.

This rearrangement joins TRBV6-1 to TRBJ1-2; D remains unclear. CDR1 MNHNS and CDR2 SASEGT come from the germline V gene. Trimming left V 5 bases short and J 6 bases short, with 13 bases between. The CDR3 has 13 amino acids. Here the CDR3 reads CASSKQEINGYTF. In nucleotides, the CDR3 is TGTGCCAGCAGTAAGCAGGAGATTAATGGCTACACCTTC.

This sequence joins TRBV7-6 and TRBJ2-7; D is unresolved. CDR3 length: 14 amino acids. CDR1 is SGHVS and CDR2 is FNYEAQ in the germline V gene. V gave up 3 bases and J gave up 5 bases, with 14 bases separating them. The CDR3 DNA reads as TGTGCCAGCAGCTTGCAGGCTTCTCCTAACGAGCAGTACTTC. Translated, it gives CASSLQASPNEQYF.

The chain recombines TRBV10-1 with TRBJ2-2, with 10 bases that match TRBD2. Germline CDR1 WNHNN, CDR2 SYGVQD (reference sequence). The junction had 3 bases not matched to a gene; V was cut back by 5 bases and J by 0 bases. CDR3 length equals 16 residues. Here the CDR3 DNA reads TGCGCCAGCAGTAAGACTAGCGGGTCGAACACCGGGGAGCTGTTTTTT. It encodes CASSKTSGSNTGELFF.

V is TRBV6-5 and J is TRBJ2-7; D possibly uses TRBD1 or TRBD2 (6 bases each). The CDR3 totals 13 residues. Trimming removed 3 bases at V and 4 bases at J, with 10 bases between. Germline V gives CDR1 MNHEY, CDR2 SVGAGI. Here the CDR3 reads CASSYQGTYEQYF. For the CDR3, the DNA is TGTGCCAGCAGTTATCAGGGGACTTACGAGCAGTACTTC.

This sequence joins TRBV7-2 and TRBJ2-7, with D perhaps matching TRBD1 (5 bases). Between the trimmed V and J ends, which lost 5 bases and 9 bases, there was a span of 11 bases. The CDR3 runs to 11 residues. In germline, CDR1 is SGHTA, CDR2 FQGNSA. For the CDR3, the DNA is TGTGCCAGCAGCACGCTTAGGGGGCAGTACTTC. Amino acid sequence: CASSTLRGQYF. Drawing the rest from reference TRBV7-2 and TRBJ2-7, the complete variable domain is GAGVSQSPSNKVTEKGKDVELRCDPISGHTALYWYRQSLGQGLEFLIYFQGNSAPDKSGLPSDRFSAERTGGSVSTLTIQRTQQEDSAVYLCASSTLRGQYFGPGTRLTVT.

This chain uses TRBV18 with TRBJ1-3, with a tentative D call TRBD1 (5 bases). From germline, CDR1 is KGHSH and CDR2 LQKENI. The CDR3 loop spans 15 amino acids. Trimming removed 4 bases from V and 5 bases from J, with 15 bases in between. The chain's CDR3 is CASSQTPGTRNTIYF. CDR3 bases: TGTGCCAGCTCACAGACTCCGGGGACTAGAAACACCATATATTTT.

V usage is TRBV20-1 and J usage is TRBJ2-1; D call uncertain. V lost 6 bases, J lost 6 bases, and 9 bases lay in between. There are 11 residues in the CDR3. In germline, CDR1 is DFQATT, CDR2 SNEGSKA (reference sequence). In nucleotides, the CDR3 is TGCAGTGCCGTTCAGCGCAATGAGCAGTTCTTC. This encodes CSAVQRNEQFF.

The J gene is TRBJ1-4, the V gene TRBV10-1; D is uncertain. The CDR3 has 14 residues. Germline-derived CDR1 and CDR2 are WNHNN and SYGVQD (reference sequence). The V end was cut by 0 bases, the J end by 7 bases, with 9 bases between. This CDR3 reads CASSESWGAEKLFF. CDR3 sequence (DNA): TGCGCCAGCAGTGAGTCGTGGGGAGCTGAAAAACTGTTTTTT.

The sample holds a few counts of this clone. The chain employs TRBV7-2 and TRBJ1-4, with 8 bases aligning to TRBD1. Germline trimming cut 5 bases from V and 7 bases from J; bases unmatched to any gene: 9. Germline values: CDR1 SGHTA, CDR2 FQGNSA. CDR3 length equals 15 residues. CDR3 in amino acids: CASSLRTGRSEKLFF. The CDR3 DNA reads as TGTGCCAGCAGCCTTAGGACAGGGCGAAGTGAAAAACTGTTTTTT.

V and J are TRBV6-5 and TRBJ1-6; tentatively, D is TRBD1 (5 bases). Trimming shortened V by 0 bases and J by 8 bases, and 14 bases separated the two germline ends. CDR1 is MNHEY and CDR2 is SVGAGI in the germline V gene. The CDR3 length is 16 residues. As DNA, the CDR3 is TGTGCCAGCAGTTACTCTGGGGCCACTTCGCATTCACCCCTCCACTTT. It yields the protein CASSYSGATSHSPLHF.

The chain joins TRBV2 to TRBJ1-6; the D gene is possibly TRBD1 (5 bases). The CDR3 contains 16 residues. Germline loops: CDR1 SNHLY, CDR2 FYNNEI. The ends were cut back, 6 bases at V and 4 bases at J, with 16 bases in the middle. The CDR3 DNA is TGTGCCAGCAGCGAACCTGACAGAATATATAATTCACCCCTCCACTTT. Translated, it gives CASSEPDRIYNSPLHF.

DNA of the CDR3: TGTGCCAGCAGTTTCCTGACAGGGATTAACACCGGGGAGCTGTTTTTT. It is translated as CASSFLTGINTGELFF. The rearrangement links TRBV27 to TRBJ2-2, with 7 bases identical to TRBD1. Germline V CDR1 and CDR2: MNHEY, SMNVEV (reference sequence). The CDR3 sequence is 16 residues long. J gave up 2 bases and V 3 bases, and 6 bases lay outside the gene matches.

This chain links TRBV7-2 with TRBJ2-5; 13 bases are shared with TRBD2. Losses at the gene ends were 4 bases for V and 9 bases for J; bases not matched to a gene: 11. Germline V gives CDR1 SGHTA, CDR2 FQGNSA. This CDR3 has 16 residues. The CDR3 is CASSSITSGGARAQYF. CDR3 DNA: TGTGCCAGCAGCTCGATAACTAGCGGGGGGGCCAGGGCCCAGTACTTC.

The chain links TRBV18 to TRBJ2-2; TRBD1 is a possible D gene (5 bases). The CDR3 runs to 14 residues. The germline V gene has CDR1 KGHSH and CDR2 LQKENI. V was clipped by 8 bases and J by 7 bases, with 17 bases between them. CDR3 sequence reads: CASRTAGYHGELFF. The CDR3, as DNA: TGTGCCAGCCGCACTGCAGGGTACCACGGGGAGCTGTTTTTT.

V and J are TRBV19 and TRBJ2-7, with a possible D match to TRBD1 (6 bases). Trimming cost V 2 bases and J 5 bases, with 16 bases left between them. The length of the CDR3 is 15 residues. Germline lookup yields CDR1 LNHDA and CDR2 SQIVND (reference sequence). The CDR3 DNA sequence: TGTGCCAGTAGTATAAAGGCGACAGGTTCTCACGAGCAGTACTTC. It specifies CASSIKATGSHEQYF.

V gene TRBV18 combines with J gene TRBJ2-7, with TRBD1 as a possible D gene (6 bases). V was trimmed by 0 bases and J by 2 bases, leaving 11 bases between them. Germline lookup yields CDR1 KGHSH and CDR2 LQKENI. CDR3 size: 15 residues. The CDR3 DNA sequence: TGTGCCAGCTCACCACCTACAGGGTTAACCTACGAGCAGTACTTC. Translating gives CASSPPTGLTYEQYF. The full variable domain, its missing parts supplied by reference TRBV18 and TRBJ2-7, is NAGVMQNPRHLVRRRGQEARLRCSPMKGHSHVYWYRQLPEEGLKFMVYLQKENIIDESGMPKERFSAEFPKEGPSILRIQQVVRGDSAAYFCASSPPTGLTYEQYFGPGTRLTVT.

This clone occurred a few times. This chain links TRBV6-5 with TRBJ1-1, with D tentatively TRBD1 (5 bases). There are 15 residues in the CDR3. The germline V and J ends were trimmed by 6 bases and 1 base, with 15 bases remaining between them. CDR1 and CDR2 from the germline V gene are MNHEY and SVGAGI. The CDR3 loop is CASSYERGANTEAFF. CDR3 nucleotide sequence: TGTGCCAGCAGCTATGAACGCGGGGCGAACACTGAAGCTTTCTTT.

The chain recombines TRBV4-1 with TRBJ2-5; maybe TRBD2 (6 bases). CDR1 and CDR2 from the germline V gene are MGHRA and YSYEKL. V gave up 0 bases and J gave up 7 bases, with 12 bases separating them. The CDR3 is made up of 14 amino acids. CDR3: CASSQEGTAGTQYF. Written as DNA, the CDR3 is TGCGCCAGCAGCCAAGAAGGGACTGCTGGGACCCAGTACTTC.